This T cell receptor (beta chain) stems from a study of cytomegalovirus exposure and HLA in healthy donors. The study, taken as a whole, reports: Reports credit the classifier with highly specific, highly sensitive diagnosis of cytomegalovirus status. Most observed TCR sequences were rare, whereas some public TCRs were detected in many donors.

The CDR3 has 13 amino acids. V lost 7 bases and J lost 8, with 17 bases in between. Germline values: CDR1 SEHNR, CDR2 FQNEAQ (reference sequence). The protocol was immunoSEQ multiplex PCR, while the TCRdb copy is restricted to in-frame clones and leaves out a portion. The sample records approximately 200,000 clones, approximately 80% being singletons. As to this clone: No antigen is known for it.

Sequencing used PBMCs. The chain uses TRBV7-9 and TRBJ1-1, with D unresolved. The TCR originated in a woman between 25 and 40 years old in good health and CMV-seropositive. For the CDR3, the DNA is TGTGCCAGCATCCGACTTGGTAACGGGGAAGCTTTCTTT. Amino acids: CASIRLGNGEAFF.